The 30 T cell receptor beta chains listed next were all sequenced from one sample in a study of shared clonotypes between healthy human individuals. It was CD45RO-negative cells, positively selected for CCR7, that made up naive CD8 cells, with terminally differentiated effector memory CD45RA+ cells excluded. Profiled with immunoSEQ multiplex PCR; TCRdb holds only in-frame clones, not every one. Found here are 2 million or so clones, just under 95% of them singletons; the top ten hold more than 0.95%. Material: naive CD8+ T cells sorted from blood. These receptors were collected from a man between 18 and 29 years old in good health.

The chain couples TRBV27 to TRBJ2-1; 10 bases are a match to TRBD2. The ends lost 2 bases at V and 3 bases at J; junction bases unmatched: 10. The CDR3 runs 18 residues. Germline V gives CDR1 MNHEY, CDR2 SMNVEV (reference sequence). The CDR3 loop reads CASSLPPRTSGYYNEQFF. CDR3 DNA: TGTGCCAGCAGTTTACCCCCCCGGACTAGCGGTTACTACAATGAGCAGTTCTTC.

The V gene is TRBV4-1, the J gene TRBJ1-2; a possible D gene is TRBD1 (5 bases). This CDR3 has 14 residues. Germline-derived CDR1 and CDR2 are MGHRA and YSYEKL. V lost 1 base, J lost 9 bases, and 15 bases lay in between. This CDR3 reads CASSQAGTVRSYTF. The CDR3 coding sequence is TGCGCCAGCAGCCAAGCCGGGACGGTGAGGAGCTACACCTTC.

This clone was recorded once. The chain links TRBV7-9 to TRBJ2-7, with TRBD1 identical over 9 bases. With 5 bases clipped from V and 3 bases from J, the junction kept 11 bases outside the gene matches. CDR1 is SEHNR and CDR2 is FQNEAQ in the germline V gene (reference sequence). CDR3 length: 16 amino acids. The CDR3 DNA is TGTGCCAGCAGCCAAAATTGGGGGGACAGGGACTACGAGCAGTACTTC. This translates into CASSQNWGDRDYEQYF.

This rearrangement joins TRBV4-3 to TRBJ1-5; 10 bases agree with TRBD1. Germline V gene sequence: CDR1 LGHNA, CDR2 YSLEER. There are 16 residues in the CDR3. The V segment lost 0 bases and the J segment 4 bases; nucleotides outside the gene matches: 3. Written as DNA, the CDR3 is TGCGCCAGCAGCCAAGAAGAGGGACAGGGGAATCAGCCCCAGCATTTT. Translating gives CASSQEEGQGNQPQHF.

The chain recombines TRBV5-8 with TRBJ2-1, with a possible D match to TRBD2 (5 bases). The V gene's germline CDR1 is SGHTS and CDR2 YDEGEE. The CDR3 has 16 amino acids. V shed 2 bases and J shed 5 bases, with 17 bases lying between them. The CDR3 DNA reads as TGTGCCAGCAGCTTCCCAGCGGTCTTTCCCAACAATGAGCAGTTCTTC. It encodes CASSFPAVFPNNEQFF.

The chain is built from TRBV18 and TRBJ2-7; 8 bases are shared with TRBD1. The CDR3 spans 17 residues. The V segment lost 3 bases and the J segment 2 bases; nucleotides outside the gene matches: 12. Germline CDR1 reads KGHSH; CDR2 reads LQKENI. The chain's CDR3 is CASSPTSGDRKTYEQYF. The CDR3 coding sequence is TGTGCCAGCTCACCCACTAGTGGGGACAGGAAAACCTACGAGCAGTACTTC.

This clone was seen a few times. The chain employs TRBV7-2 and TRBJ2-1; perhaps TRBD2 as D (5 bases). This CDR3 region has 14 residues. Germline loops: CDR1 SGHTA, CDR2 FQGNSA. The ends were cut back, 4 bases at V and 4 bases at J, with 11 bases in the middle. The CDR3 bases are TGTGCCAGCAGCTGGGCGAGGGAGTACAATGAGCAGTTCTTC. Its translation: CASSWAREYNEQFF.

Concerning this clone itself: The sample contains more than one DNA sequence encoding this CDR3. The CDR3 sequence is CASSWGPSYEQYF. For the CDR3, the DNA is TGTGCCAGCAGTTGGGGGCCCTCCTACGAGCAGTACTTC. The rearrangement links TRBV27 to TRBJ2-7, with D maybe TRBD1 (6 bases). CDR3 size: 13 residues. The germline CDR1 and CDR2 sequences are MNHEY and SMNVEV (reference sequence). V lost 4 bases and J lost 0, with 7 bases in between.

Comments on this clone: This same CDR3 is encoded by further DNA sequences in the sample. The chain couples TRBV27 to TRBJ2-3; 7 bases fit TRBD2. J gave up 1 base and V 2 bases, and 0 bases lay outside the gene matches. Germline V gives CDR1 MNHEY, CDR2 SMNVEV (reference sequence). The CDR3 is 14 residues long. CDR3 amino acids: CASSLAGGTDTQYF. The CDR3 DNA is TGTGCCAGCAGTTTAGCGGGGGGCACAGATACGCAGTATTTT.

The chain joins TRBV5-4 to TRBJ1-3, with TRBD1 as a possible D gene (5 bases). The germline gives CDR1 SGHNT, CDR2 YYREEE (reference sequence). V was clipped by 0 bases and J by 4 bases, with 11 bases between them. The CDR3 is 15 amino acids. DNA for the CDR3: TGTGCCAGCAGCTTGGAAGGGGCAGCCGGAAACACCATATATTTT. Translating gives CASSLEGAAGNTIYF.

The chain combines TRBV7-9 with TRBJ2-7; no definite D call. The V and J ends lost 0 bases and 5 bases respectively, with 8 bases between them. This CDR3 has 13 residues. Germline CDR1 reads SEHNR; CDR2 reads FQNEAQ (reference sequence). The CDR3 here is CASSLAGDHEQYF. CDR3 nucleotides: TGTGCCAGCAGCTTAGCAGGAGACCACGAGCAGTACTTC.

The J gene is TRBJ1-3, the V gene TRBV5-6, with D unresolved. The length of the CDR3 is 14 residues. V lost 0 bases to trimming and J lost 4 bases, with 8 bases between them. CDR1 is SGHDT and CDR2 is YYEEEE in the germline V gene. CDR3 amino acids: CASSLVRWGNTIYF. The CDR3 DNA is TGTGCCAGCAGCTTGGTCCGGTGGGGAAACACCATATATTTT.

CDR3 nucleotide sequence: TGTGCCTGGAGTGTACTAGTCGAAGGTTACAATGAGCAGTTCTTC. This gives the protein CAWSVLVEGYNEQFF. The V and J genes are TRBV30 and TRBJ2-1; D is possibly TRBD2 (5 bases). Germline CDR1 and CDR2: GTSNPN and SVGIG (reference sequence). The V and J ends lost 0 bases and 4 bases respectively, with 13 bases between them. The CDR3 has 15 amino acids.

The chain combines TRBV4-1 with TRBJ2-2, with D tentatively TRBD1 or TRBD2 (6 bases each). Between the trimmed V and J ends, which lost 2 bases and 7 bases, there was a span of 26 bases. CDR1 is MGHRA and CDR2 is YSYEKL in the germline V gene. This CDR3 spans 19 amino acids. Here the CDR3 reads CASSQRLAGLGLQGGELFF. CDR3 in DNA: TGCGCCAGCAGCCAAAGACTGGCCGGGCTTGGACTACAGGGCGGGGAGCTGTTTTTT.

Comments on this clone: Other DNA sequences in this sample translate to the same CDR3. The chain combines TRBV10-2 with TRBJ2-7; no reliable D call. Trimming shortened V by 2 bases and J by 3 bases, and 11 bases separated the two germline ends. This CDR3 contains 14 residues. Germline V CDR1 and CDR2: WSHSY, SAAADI. CDR3 residues: CASSEDPPNYEQYF. As DNA, the CDR3 is TGCGCCAGCAGTGAGGACCCCCCTAACTACGAGCAGTACTTC.

The chain recombines TRBV11-2 with TRBJ2-7, with 8 bases fitting TRBD2. The CDR3 loop spans 15 amino acids. V shed 5 bases, J shed 7 bases, and the junction held 13 bases outside the gene matches. Germline CDR1 SGHAT, CDR2 FQNNGV. In DNA, the CDR3 is TGTGCCAGCAGCCCCAGCCCGCGGGGGGCGGATGAGCAGTACTTC. This encodes CASSPSPRGADEQYF. Filled out from reference TRBV11-2 and TRBJ2-7, the complete variable domain reads EAGVAQSPRYKIIEKRQSVAFWCNPISGHATLYWYQQILGQGPKLLIQFQNNGVVDDSQLPKDRFSAERLKGVDSTLKIQPAKLEDSAVYLCASSPSPRGADEQYFGPGTRLTVT.

V is TRBV6-1 and J is TRBJ2-7; TRBD2 aligns across 10 bases. Germline trimming cut 3 bases from V and 4 bases from J; bases unmatched to any gene: 6. The CDR3 has 15 residues. Looked up from germline, CDR1 is MNHNS and CDR2 is SASEGT. CDR3 in DNA: TGTGCCAGCAGTGACGCGTCTAGCGGGAGTTACGAGCAGTACTTC. Translated, it gives CASSDASSGSYEQYF.

The chain carries TRBV2 and TRBJ2-7; D is undetermined. The CDR3 has 13 residues. Germline assignment: CDR1 SNHLY and CDR2 FYNNEI. Trimming removed 3 bases from V and 3 bases from J, with 9 bases in between. The DNA for the CDR3 is TGTGCCAGCAGTGAGTTCAGCCACTACGAGCAGTACTTC. This codes for CASSEFSHYEQYF.

The CDR3 bases are TGTGCCAGCAGCTTGACGGACAGGGCTCTAGGGAATGGTAGTACAGATACGCAGTATTTT. Its translation is CASSLTDRALGNGSTDTQYF. This chain connects TRBV9 to TRBJ2-3, with 8 positions matching TRBD1. The J segment lost 3 bases and the V segment lost 4 bases, leaving 22 bases of the junction unmatched. Germline V gives CDR1 SGDLS, CDR2 YYNGEE. The CDR3 has 20 amino acids.

To note about this clone: The same CDR3 can be traced to other DNA sequences in this sample. The chain employs TRBV5-1 and TRBJ1-3; D gene unclear. V was trimmed by 0 bases and J by 2 bases, leaving 0 bases between them. This CDR3 contains 12 residues. CDR1 is SGHRS and CDR2 is YFSETQ in the germline V gene. The CDR3 spells CASSLAGNTIYF. The CDR3 DNA reads as TGCGCCAGCAGCTTGGCTGGAAACACCATATATTTT. Full variable domain (remainder filled in from reference TRBV5-1 and TRBJ1-3): KAGVTQTPRYLIKTRGQQVTLSCSPISGHRSVSWYQQTPGQGLQFLFEYFSETQRNKGNFPGRFSGRQFSNSRSEMNVSTLELGDSALYLCASSLAGNTIYFGEGSWLTVV.

Points on this clone: The sample has other DNA sequences that encode this CDR3 too. The chain employs TRBV6-1 and TRBJ1-3; the D is unclear. The germline CDR1 and CDR2 sequences are MNHNS and SASEGT. Deletions cut 2 bases from V and 4 bases from J, with 9 bases between. This CDR3 has 14 amino acids. The CDR3 DNA follows: TGTGCCAGCAGTGAAACGGTATCCGGAAACACCATATATTTT. Translated: CASSETVSGNTIYF.

The chain carries TRBV29-1 and TRBJ1-1; D gene uncertain. V lost 2 bases, J lost 2 bases, and 3 bases lay in between. This CDR3 region has 11 residues. The germline V gene encodes CDR1 SQVTM and CDR2 ANQGSEA. The CDR3 protein is CSVEYNTEAFF. CDR3 nucleotides: TGCAGCGTTGAATACAACACTGAAGCTTTCTTT.

The chain employs TRBV4-1 and TRBJ1-2; D ambiguous. CDR3 length: 15 residues. The germline V gene has CDR1 MGHRA and CDR2 YSYEKL. V lost 0 bases to trimming and J lost 8 bases, with 16 bases between them. The CDR3 sequence: CASSQEGRAVRGYTF. The CDR3 DNA reads as TGCGCCAGCAGCCAAGAGGGAAGGGCTGTGAGGGGCTACACCTTC.

V and J are TRBV13 and TRBJ1-1, with TRBD1 as a possible D gene (5 bases). V gave up 3 bases and J gave up 0 bases, with 11 bases separating them. From germline, CDR1 is PRHDT and CDR2 FYEKMQ (reference sequence). The CDR3 sequence is 15 residues long. The CDR3 reads CASSFQGGLNTEAFF. Here the CDR3 DNA reads TGTGCCAGCAGCTTTCAGGGAGGGTTGAACACTGAAGCTTTCTTT.

J is TRBJ2-4 and V is TRBV28; D unclear. Germline CDR1 MDHEN, CDR2 SYDVKM. There are 13 residues in the CDR3. V was clipped by 7 bases and J by 8 bases, with 15 bases between them. CDR3 amino acids: CASTYRTGDIQYF. DNA of the CDR3: TGTGCCAGCACCTACCGGACCGGTGACATTCAGTACTTC.

The chain is built from TRBV7-6 and TRBJ2-5; 16 nucleotides agree with TRBD2. V lost 5 bases to trimming and J lost 5 bases; unmatched junction nucleotides: 11. Germline V gene data show CDR1 as SGHVS and CDR2 as FNYEAQ. There are 18 residues in the CDR3. The CDR3 coding sequence is TGTGCCAGCAGCCTTGGGACTAGCGGGGGGGCCCCCGAGGAGACCCAGTACTTC. Encoded protein: CASSLGTSGGAPEETQYF.

The chain joins TRBV11-2 to TRBJ1-3, with TRBD1 identical over 9 bases. Unmatched junction bases numbered 3, after V lost 2 bases and J lost 4 bases. CDR3 size: 15 residues. The V gene's germline CDR1 is SGHAT and CDR2 FQNNGV. The CDR3 reads CASSLRQGVGNTIYF. Written as DNA, the CDR3 is TGTGCCAGCAGCTTACGACAGGGGGTGGGAAACACCATATATTTT.

DNA for the CDR3: TGTGCCAGCAGCTACAGGGGCACCGGGGAGCTGTTTTTT. Protein sequence: CASSYRGTGELFF. The V call is TRBV7-6, the J call TRBJ2-2; 7 bases fit TRBD1. CDR3 length: 13 amino acids. With 4 bases clipped from V and 4 bases from J, the junction kept 0 bases outside the gene matches. Germline V CDR1 and CDR2: SGHVS, FNYEAQ.

The rearrangement joins TRBV28 to TRBJ2-7; TRBD2 is a possible D gene (5 bases). CDR1 and CDR2 from the germline V gene are MDHEN and SYDVKM. Deletions cut 5 bases from V and 0 bases from J, with 14 bases between. The CDR3 loop spans 15 amino acids. CDR3 loop: CASSHPGESSYEQYF. CDR3 nucleotide sequence: TGTGCCAGCAGTCACCCCGGGGAGAGCTCCTACGAGCAGTACTTC.

The V call is TRBV2, the J call TRBJ2-5, with TRBD2 identical over 7 bases. Germline V gene sequence: CDR1 SNHLY, CDR2 FYNNEI. The trim removed 6 bases at V and 0 bases at J, leaving 16 bases unmatched. The CDR3 length is 18 residues. The CDR3 bases are TGTGCCAGCAGGGCCCCTCCAGCGGGGCGAGTGTACCAAGAGACCCAGTACTTC. Its translation is CASRAPPAGRVYQETQYF.